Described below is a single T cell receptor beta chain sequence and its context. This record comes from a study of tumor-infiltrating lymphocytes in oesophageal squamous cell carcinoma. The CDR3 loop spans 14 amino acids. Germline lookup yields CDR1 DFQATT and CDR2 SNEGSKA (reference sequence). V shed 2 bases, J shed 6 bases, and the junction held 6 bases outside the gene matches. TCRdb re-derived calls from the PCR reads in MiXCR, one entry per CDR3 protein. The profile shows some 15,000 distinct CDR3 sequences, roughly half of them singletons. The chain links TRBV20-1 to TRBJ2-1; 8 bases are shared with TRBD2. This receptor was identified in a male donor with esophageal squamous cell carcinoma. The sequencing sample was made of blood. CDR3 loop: CSARPPLAVNEQFF. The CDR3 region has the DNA TGCAGTGCTAGACCCCCACTAGCGGTCAATGAGCAGTTCTTC.